This is a list of T cell receptor beta chains from one sample in a study of blood T cell repertoires in COVID-19. Clones were sequenced by immunoSEQ multiplex PCR, and TCRdb holds only the in-frame ones, with some missing. The data show tens of thousands of clones, 90% seen once. Sequenced material: peripheral blood. The source is a human donor in a cohort sampled during active COVID-19. Both conserved end residues are part of each CDR3. D genes are given only for firm matches. Only some rows state a clone size, as once, few, many or a class for expanded clones.

v_call	clone_size	cdr3_length	d_call	j_call	cdr3_nt	cdr3_aa
TRBV7-2	.	16	.	TRBJ2-5	TGTGCCAGCAGCTTAGCGGGGCCGATAACGGGAGAGACCCAGTACTTC	CASSLAGPITGETQYF
TRBV25-1	.	13	TRBD1	TRBJ1-2	TGTGCCAGCTCCGCCGGGACAGCGAGCGGCTACACCTTC	CASSAGTASGYTF
TRBV29-1	.	15	TRBD2	TRBJ2-1	TGCAGCGCCGGGGGGGGTAGCGGGAGCCACAATGAGCAGTTCTTC	CSAGGGSGSHNEQFF
TRBV5-4	.	13	.	TRBJ2-7	TGTGCCAGCGGCGGGACGGAACCCTACGAGCAGTACTTC	CASGGTEPYEQYF
TRBV5-5	.	15	.	TRBJ2-5	TGTGCCAGCAGCTTGCACAGCCCTGATTTGGAGACCCAGTACTTC	CASSLHSPDLETQYF
TRBV7-2	.	14	.	TRBJ2-3	TGTGCCAGCAGCCTAAGATCTAGCACAGATACGCAGTATTTT	CASSLRSSTDTQYF
TRBV5-1	.	17	.	TRBJ1-1	TGCGCCAGCAGGTCGGGGAAGGTTTCGGGGATGAACACTGAAGCTTTCTTT	CASRSGKVSGMNTEAFF
TRBV2	.	13	TRBD1	TRBJ1-1	TGTGCCAGCAGTGTTAACAGGGGAACTGAAGCTTTCTTT	CASSVNRGTEAFF
TRBV9	few	18	.	TRBJ1-3	TGTGCCAGCAGCGTCGACCCGACAGGCCGTTTCTCTGGAAACACCATATATTTT	CASSVDPTGRFSGNTIYF
TRBV7-2	.	15	.	TRBJ2-5	TGTGCCAGCAGCCCGCGAACGACAGGCTTAGAGACCCAGTACTTC	CASSPRTTGLETQYF
TRBV11-2	.	14	TRBD1	TRBJ2-7	TGTGCCAGCAGCTTAGGGACAGGGGCCTACGAGCAGTACTTC	CASSLGTGAYEQYF
TRBV7-9	.	13	TRBD1	TRBJ2-5	TGTGCCAGCAGCTCTACAGGGGGTGAGACCCAGTACTTC	CASSSTGGETQYF
TRBV15	few	13	.	TRBJ2-2	TGTGCCACCAGCAGAGTAGGCGGTTATGAGCTGTTTTTT	CATSRVGGYELFF
TRBV19	.	14	TRBD1	TRBJ2-3	TGTGCCAGTACCCGGGACAGGGGTACAGATACGCAGTATTTT	CASTRDRGTDTQYF
TRBV4-3	.	19	TRBD2	TRBJ2-7	TGCGCCAGCAGCCGCGGAGGGGGTGGACTAGCGGAAATAGACTACGAGCAGTACTTC	CASSRGGGGLAEIDYEQYF
TRBV30	.	16	TRBD2	TRBJ2-3	TGTGCCTGGGGGACTGGAACGGCGGGAGGTAAAGGTACGCAGTATTTT	CAWGTGTAGGKGTQYF
TRBV18	.	14	TRBD2	TRBJ2-5	TGTGCCAGCTCGAGTGGACTAGCCAAAGAGACCCAGTACTTC	CASSSGLAKETQYF
TRBV7-2	.	16	TRBD1	TRBJ1-2	TGTGCCAGCAGCTCCAGGACAGGTCTACTCGAGAGTGGCTACACCTTC	CASSSRTGLLESGYTF
TRBV18	.	16	TRBD2	TRBJ2-3	TGTGCCAGCCAGGATTCCCCTAGCGGGAGCACAGATACGCAGTATTTT	CASQDSPSGSTDTQYF
TRBV19	.	16	.	TRBJ1-1	TGTGCCAGTAGTATAGGGCAGGGGACCTTGAACACTGAAGCTTTCTTT	CASSIGQGTLNTEAFF
TRBV28	.	14	TRBD1	TRBJ1-1	TGTGCCAGCAGTTCAGGGGGGATGAACACTGAAGCTTTCTTT	CASSSGGMNTEAFF
TRBV11-2	.	12	.	TRBJ2-1	TGTGCCAGCAGCTTAGAGAGCGTACAGCAGTTCTTC	CASSLESVQQFF
TRBV2	few	14	.	TRBJ1-5	TGTGCCAGCAGCAACAAGAATAGCAATCAGCCCCAGCATTTT	CASSNKNSNQPQHF
TRBV12-3/TRBV12-4	.	12	.	TRBJ1-2	TGTGCCAGCAGTTTTGGCCTGGGCCACTACACCTTC	CASSFGLGHYTF
TRBV6-2/TRBV6-3	.	14	.	TRBJ1-1	TGTGCCAGCAGTTACTCAGCCAGGGCCACTGAAGCTTTCTTT	CASSYSARATEAFF
TRBV12-5	.	14	TRBD1	TRBJ1-4	TGTGCTAGTGGTTCCCACAGGGGCAATGAAAAACTGTTTTTT	CASGSHRGNEKLFF
TRBV7-9	.	18	TRBD2	TRBJ2-4	TGTGCCAGCAGCTCCCGGACTAGCGGGAATATAGCCAAAAACATTCAGTACTTC	CASSSRTSGNIAKNIQYF